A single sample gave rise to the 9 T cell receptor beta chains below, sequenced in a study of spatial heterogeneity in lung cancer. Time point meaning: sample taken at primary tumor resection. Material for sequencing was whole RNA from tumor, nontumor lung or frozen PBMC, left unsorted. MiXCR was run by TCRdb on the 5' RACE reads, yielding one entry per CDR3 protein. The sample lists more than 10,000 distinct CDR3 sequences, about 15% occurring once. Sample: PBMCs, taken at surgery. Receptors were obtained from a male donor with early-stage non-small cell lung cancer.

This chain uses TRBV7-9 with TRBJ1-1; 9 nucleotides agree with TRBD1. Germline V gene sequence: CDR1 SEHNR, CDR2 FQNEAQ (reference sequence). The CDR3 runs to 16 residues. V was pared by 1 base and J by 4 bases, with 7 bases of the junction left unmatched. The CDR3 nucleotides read TGTGCCAGCAGCTTAGAACAGGGGGCGATTCTCACTGAAGCTTTCTTT. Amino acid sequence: CASSLEQGAILTEAFF.

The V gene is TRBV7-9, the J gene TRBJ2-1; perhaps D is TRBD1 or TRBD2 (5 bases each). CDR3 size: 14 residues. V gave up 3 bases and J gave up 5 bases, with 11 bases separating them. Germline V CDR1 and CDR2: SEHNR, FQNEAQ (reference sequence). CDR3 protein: CASSLQGEHNEQFF. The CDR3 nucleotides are TGTGCCAGCAGCTTGCAGGGAGAGCACAATGAGCAGTTCTTC.

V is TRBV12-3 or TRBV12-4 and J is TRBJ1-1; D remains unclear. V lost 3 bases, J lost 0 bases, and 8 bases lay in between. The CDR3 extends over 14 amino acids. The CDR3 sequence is CASSFDGMNTEAFF. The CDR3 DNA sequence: TGTGCCAGCAGTTTCGACGGGATGAACACTGAAGCTTTCTTT.

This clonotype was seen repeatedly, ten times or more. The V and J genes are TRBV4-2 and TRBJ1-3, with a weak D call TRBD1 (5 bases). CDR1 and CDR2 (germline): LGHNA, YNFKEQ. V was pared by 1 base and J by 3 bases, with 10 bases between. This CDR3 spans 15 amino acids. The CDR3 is CASSQAGQFGNTIYF. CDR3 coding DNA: TGTGCCAGCAGCCAAGCGGGGCAGTTTGGAAACACCATATATTTT.

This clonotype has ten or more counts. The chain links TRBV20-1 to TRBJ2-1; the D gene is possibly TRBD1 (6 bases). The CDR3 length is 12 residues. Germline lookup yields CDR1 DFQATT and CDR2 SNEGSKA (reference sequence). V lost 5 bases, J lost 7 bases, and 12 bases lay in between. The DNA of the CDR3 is TGCAGTGCTCCAAAGGGGGTTAATGAGCAGTTCTTC. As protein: CSAPKGVNEQFF.

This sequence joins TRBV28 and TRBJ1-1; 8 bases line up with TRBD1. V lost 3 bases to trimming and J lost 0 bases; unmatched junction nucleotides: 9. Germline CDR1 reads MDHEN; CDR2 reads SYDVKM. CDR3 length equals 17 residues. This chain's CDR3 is CASSFRGQGLMNTEAFF. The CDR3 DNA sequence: TGTGCCAGCAGTTTCCGCGGACAGGGACTCATGAACACTGAAGCTTTCTTT.

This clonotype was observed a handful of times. CDR3: CATSDPGLGGDEKLFF. The CDR3 bases are TGTGCCACCAGTGATCCGGGCCTAGGGGGGGATGAAAAACTGTTTTTT. V gene TRBV24-1 combines with J gene TRBJ1-4, with a weak D call TRBD1 (6 bases). Between the trimmed V and J ends, which lost 3 bases and 6 bases, there was a span of 16 bases. The CDR3 sequence is 16 residues long. The germline CDR1 and CDR2 sequences are KGHDR and SFDVKD.

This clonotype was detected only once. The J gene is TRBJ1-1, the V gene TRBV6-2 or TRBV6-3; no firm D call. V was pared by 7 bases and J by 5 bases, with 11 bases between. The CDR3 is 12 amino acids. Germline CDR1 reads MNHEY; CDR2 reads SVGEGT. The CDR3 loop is CASTTGWTEAFF. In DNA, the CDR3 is TGTGCCAGCACCACGGGGTGGACTGAAGCTTTCTTT.

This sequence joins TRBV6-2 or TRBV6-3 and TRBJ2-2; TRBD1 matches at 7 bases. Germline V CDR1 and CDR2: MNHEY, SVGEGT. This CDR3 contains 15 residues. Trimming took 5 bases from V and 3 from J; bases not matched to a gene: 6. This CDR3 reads CASSLRDSYTGELFF. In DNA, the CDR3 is TGTGCCAGCAGTCTCCGGGACAGCTACACCGGGGAGCTGTTTTTT.